This T cell receptor (beta chain) derives from a study of regulatory T cells in long-lasting Graves disease. Described time point: persistent/refractory GD, antithyroid drugs over 5 years with positive TRAb. From RNA extracted from PBMCs, the TCR library was made. Library construction for TCR beta used iRepertoire HTBI primers and Arm-PCR of CDR3 regions. Original data processing: The identification of 62 TRBV and some 13 TRBJ segments was made across samples. TCRdb independently ran MiXCR on the multiplex PCR reads; one entry per CDR3 protein. These V and J calls are TCRdb output, not the study's own analysis. The profile shows more than 300,000 distinct CDR3 sequences, around 20% of them singletons. This clonotype appeared many times. No antigen is known for it. Study-level points and caveats: Peripheral blood, not thyroid tissue, was the sole material studied. There was favoring of TRBV28, TRBJ1-2 and TRBJ2-5 in persistent disease.

CDR3 size: 15 residues. V was pared by 0 bases and J by 4 bases, with 16 bases between. CDR1 is DFQATT, CDR2 SNEGSKA, per germline (reference sequence). The receptor's source is a female donor with Graves disease. This chain uses TRBV20-1 with TRBJ2-7; a possible D gene is TRBD1 (6 bases). The starting material was peripheral blood mononuclear cells (PBMCs), obtained when the disease was refractory, from a patient treated with antithyroid drugs. The CDR3 spells CSARDFGRGRYEQYF. The CDR3 DNA is TGCAGTGCTAGAGATTTTGGCAGGGGACGATACGAGCAGTACTTC.